This paragraph reports one T cell receptor (beta chain). The V and J ends lost 0 bases and 0 bases respectively, with 5 bases between them. Germline-derived CDR1 and CDR2 are SGHTA and FQGTGA. This CDR3 spans 14 amino acids. The protocol was immunoSEQ multiplex PCR, while the TCRdb copy is restricted to in-frame clones and leaves out a portion. Here the sample spans some 230,000 clones, 70% to 85% being singletons. This specimen comes from a study of blood T cell repertoires in COVID-19. The chain has TRBV7-3 and TRBJ1-1; D not resolved. The sequenced sample consisted of PBMCs or T cells enriched from blood (not recorded which). This clonotype was obtained from a middle-aged man who had recovered from COVID-19. CDR3: CASSLTPMNTEAFF. The CDR3 DNA reads as TGTGCCAGCAGCTTAACCCCTATGAACACTGAAGCTTTCTTT.